This paragraph covers one T cell receptor beta chain sequence. The sample originates from a study of blood T cell repertoires in COVID-19. Study-wide background: COVID-19 samples from acute and convalescent phases originated in the United States, Italy and Spain.

Original processing methods: Using reference gene primer amplification, nucleated cell counts were estimated. Measured with immunoSEQ multiplex PCR; TCRdb has only the in-frame clones, and not every one. D and trimming come from the DNA, and the V and J calls and clone size come from that table. The repertoire holds about 33,000 clones, with almost 85% as singletons. This TCR was sampled from an elderly man with active COVID-19. The specimen was peripheral blood.

CDR3 nucleotides: TGTGCCAGCAGCTTGGCAGGGGGCTCCGCTTACGAGCAGTACTTC. Protein: CASSLAGGSAYEQYF. This rearrangement joins TRBV5-6 to TRBJ2-7; TRBD1 matches at 8 bases. J gave up 4 bases and V 0 bases, and 6 bases lay outside the gene matches. The CDR3 spans 15 residues. Germline lookup yields CDR1 SGHDT and CDR2 YYEEEE.